The rows below give T cell receptor beta chains drawn from one sample of a study of shared clonotypes between healthy human individuals. Libraries were prepared by immunoSEQ multiplex PCR; TCRdb keeps only in-frame clonotypes and omits some of them. The sample yields under 1,900,000 clones, about 98.5% seen once. The sequencing sample was made of naive CD4+ T cells sorted from blood. The receptors were sampled from a young man in good health. Each CDR3 is given with its conserved first and last residue. A D gene is named only where the DNA matches it firmly. Only some rows state a clone size, as once, few, many or a class for expanded clones.

>.|.|TRBV5-1|TRBJ2-7
CASSLVSETYEQYF
TGCGCCAGCAGCTTGGTTAGCGAAACCTACGAGCAGTACTTC
>once|.|TRBV11-2|TRBJ2-4
CASSTRTGPIAKNIQYF
TGTGCCAGCAGCACCCGAACAGGGCCGATAGCCAAAAACATTCAGTACTTC
>.|.|TRBV5-1|TRBJ2-5
CASSLGRLETQYF
TGCGCCAGCAGCTTAGGGAGGTTAGAGACCCAGTACTTC
>.|TRBD2|TRBV5-4|TRBJ2-3
CASSLGLAGVDTQYF
TGTGCCAGCAGCTTAGGACTAGCGGGAGTGGATACGCAGTATTTT
>.|.|TRBV11-3|TRBJ2-2
CASSLTVTGELFF
TGTGCCAGCAGCTTGACAGTGACCGGGGAGCTGTTTTTT
>.|.|TRBV5-1|TRBJ1-4
CASSLAEGEKLFF
TGCGCCAGCAGCTTGGCCGAAGGAGAAAAACTGTTTTTT
>.|.|TRBV7-2|TRBJ1-2
CASSLVAGKGYTF
TGTGCCAGCAGCTTAGTGGCAGGGAAGGGCTACACCTTC
>.|.|TRBV25-1|TRBJ1-1
CASSEVTQGKRNTEAFF
TGTGCCAGCAGTGAGGTGACGCAGGGGAAAAGAAACACTGAAGCTTTCTTT
>.|TRBD2|TRBV7-2|TRBJ2-5
CASSRSAGTAVGTQYF
TGTGCCAGCAGTAGGTCAGCGGGGACCGCGGTTGGGACCCAGTACTTC
>.|TRBD1|TRBV9|TRBJ2-1
CASSRIPGQGVNEQFF
TGTGCCAGCAGCAGAATACCGGGACAGGGCGTCAATGAGCAGTTCTTC
>.|.|TRBV7-2|TRBJ2-7
CASSKGAASTYEQYF
TGTGCCAGCAGCAAGGGAGCCGCAAGTACCTACGAGCAGTACTTC
>.|TRBD2|TRBV15|TRBJ2-1
CATSPRGGPHNEQFF
TGTGCCACCAGCCCAAGGGGAGGGCCCCACAATGAGCAGTTCTTC
>.|.|TRBV7-2|TRBJ1-4
CASSPGGEKLFF
TGTGCCAGCAGCCCCGGGGGCGAAAAACTGTTTTTT
>.|.|TRBV5-6|TRBJ1-5
CASSRRGTVDQPQHF
TGTGCCAGCAGCCGCCGGGGCACGGTGGATCAGCCCCAGCATTTT